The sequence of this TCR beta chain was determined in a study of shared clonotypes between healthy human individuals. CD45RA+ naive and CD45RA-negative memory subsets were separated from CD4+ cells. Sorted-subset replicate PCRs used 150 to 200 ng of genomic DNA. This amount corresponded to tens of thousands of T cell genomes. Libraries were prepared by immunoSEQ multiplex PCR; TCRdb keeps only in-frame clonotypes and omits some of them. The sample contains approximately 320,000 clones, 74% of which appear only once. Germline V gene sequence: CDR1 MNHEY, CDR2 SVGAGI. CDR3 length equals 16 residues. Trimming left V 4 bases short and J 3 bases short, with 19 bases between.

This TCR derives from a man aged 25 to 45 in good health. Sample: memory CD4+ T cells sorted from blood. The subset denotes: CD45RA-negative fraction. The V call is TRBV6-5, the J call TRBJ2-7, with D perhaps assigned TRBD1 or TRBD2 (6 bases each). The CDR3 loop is CASSSHRVGGSYEQYF. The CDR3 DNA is TGTGCCAGCAGTTCCCACAGGGTGGGAGGTAGCTACGAGCAGTACTTC.